This T cell receptor beta chain emerged from a study of vaccination and CD4 T cells after COVID-19. About the research overall: Those taking part got two shots of either the BNT162b2 or the mRNA-1273 vaccine.

Noted treatment: roughly ten-day PBMC culture with coronavirus spike peptide pools or control peptides (ViraFEST assay). The collection of CD4+ T cells from the unexposed donor took place before the COVID-19 pandemic (2011-2018). The assay that was used to sequence DNA from cultured CD4+ T cells was the Oncomine TCR Beta short-read assay. Genomic DNA was isolated from cultured CD4+ T cells. One entry per CDR3 protein, called by TCRdb with MiXCR from the PCR reads. The sample includes about 6,700 distinct CDR3 sequences, roughly 35% of them seen just once. The length of the CDR3 is 16 residues. The germline V gene has CDR1 SGHVS and CDR2 FNYEAQ. Germline trimming cut 5 bases from V and 0 bases from J; bases unmatched to any gene: 5. This clonotype has more than one count but fewer than ten. The antigen is unknown.

This TCR derives from a human donor in good health. Material for sequencing was CD4+ T cells from blood, cultured in vitro. The rearrangement links TRBV7-6 to TRBJ2-5; 11 bases line up with TRBD2. The chain's CDR3 is CASSQGTSGNQETQYF. CDR3 nucleotides: TGTGCCAGCAGCCAAGGGACTAGCGGTAACCAAGAGACCCAGTACTTC.